Each of the 30 T cell receptor beta chains below was sequenced from the same sample in a study of T-cell reconstitution after alpha-beta-depleted transplantation in children. Unique molecular identifiers were incorporated during preparation of the TCRbeta library. MiXCR, applied by TCRdb to the PCR reads, yields one record per CDR3 protein. Of about 440,000 distinct CDR3 sequences listed, around 46% were seen once; the top ten hold 25% to 30%. The source material was PBMCs, sampled before TCRalphabeta/CD19-depleted stem cell transplant. Source of these receptors: a girl aged 2 to 9 with aplastic anemia, due to receive a stem cell transplant.

The chain recombines TRBV12-3 or TRBV12-4 with TRBJ2-7, with D possibly called TRBD1 or TRBD2 (5 bases each). The CDR3 is 13 residues long. Trimming stripped 1 base from V and 7 bases from J, with 11 bases between. The CDR3 nucleotides are TGTGCCAGCAGTTTAGTGGACACGGGAGAGCAGTACTTC. Encoded protein: CASSLVDTGEQYF.

This clonotype was seen many times. The chain is built from TRBV10-3 and TRBJ2-5; 14 bases fit TRBD2. The CDR3 totals 14 residues. CDR1 is ENHRY, CDR2 SYGVKD, per germline. Germline trimming cut 11 bases from V and 5 bases from J; bases unmatched to any gene: 7. The CDR3, as DNA: TGTGCCGTCGGACTAGCGGGAGGACGGGAGACCCAGTACTTC. It is translated as CAVGLAGGRETQYF.

The V call is TRBV20-1, the J call TRBJ2-3, with D maybe TRBD2 (6 bases). Germline loops: CDR1 DFQATT, CDR2 SNEGSKA (reference sequence). The CDR3 covers 15 residues. With 2 bases removed from V and 2 bases from J, the gap between germline ends came to 14 bases. The CDR3, as DNA: TGCAGTGCTAGATCAGGCGGGGCCCTCACAGATACGCAGTATTTT. This gives the protein CSARSGGALTDTQYF.

The rearrangement uses TRBV12-3 or TRBV12-4 and TRBJ1-2; D remains ambiguous. There are 13 residues in the CDR3. V lost 1 base, J lost 5 bases, and 8 bases lay in between. This CDR3 is CASSLGEGYGYTF. In nucleotides, the CDR3 is TGTGCCAGCAGTTTAGGGGAGGGATATGGCTACACCTTC.

V gene TRBV6-5 combines with J gene TRBJ2-7, with TRBD2 as a possible D gene (7 bases). This CDR3 comprises 14 residues. The germline V gene has CDR1 MNHEY and CDR2 SVGAGI. V was clipped by 3 bases and J by 2 bases, with 11 bases between them. The CDR3 DNA reads as TGTGCCAGCAGTTATAGGGGGGGAACCTACGAGCAGTACTTC. Protein sequence: CASSYRGGTYEQYF.

This clonotype was found once. This chain connects TRBV6-5 to TRBJ2-1; 9 positions match TRBD1. Germline lookup yields CDR1 MNHEY and CDR2 SVGAGI. The CDR3 loop spans 15 amino acids. V gave up 0 bases and J gave up 8 bases; unmatched junction bases: 5. The CDR3 sequence is CASSYSGTGRDEQFF. CDR3 DNA: TGTGCCAGCAGTTACTCAGGGACAGGGAGGGATGAGCAGTTCTTC.

The chain couples TRBV20-1 to TRBJ2-2; possible D gene TRBD2, 5 bases. Trimming removed 3 bases from V and 6 bases from J, with 11 bases in between. Germline V gene lookup returns CDR1 DFQATT and CDR2 SNEGSKA (reference sequence). The CDR3 sequence is 13 residues long. The chain's CDR3 is CSARDSGPGELFF. CDR3 DNA: TGCAGTGCTAGGGACTCCGGCCCCGGGGAGCTGTTTTTT.

This clonotype has at least ten counts. The CDR3 nucleotides read TGCGCCAGCAGCTTGGCGTTCCTGGATTCACCCCTCCACTTT. The encoded protein is CASSLAFLDSPLHF. V is TRBV5-1 and J is TRBJ1-6; D unresolved. The CDR3 totals 14 residues. The germline V gene has CDR1 SGHRS and CDR2 YFSETQ. Trimming pared 0 bases from V and 8 bases from J, leaving 9 bases between.

The chain has TRBV20-1 and TRBJ1-5; D unclear. V was cut by 0 bases and J by 0 bases, with 12 bases left in between. The CDR3 contains 16 residues. Germline lookup yields CDR1 DFQATT and CDR2 SNEGSKA (reference sequence). This CDR3 reads CSARDRQAFSNQPQHF. The CDR3 nucleotides read TGCAGTGCTAGAGATCGGCAGGCGTTTAGCAATCAGCCCCAGCATTTT.

This clonotype has a count of ten or more. The chain recombines TRBV20-1 with TRBJ2-3; no firm D call. Per the germline V gene, CDR1 is DFQATT and CDR2 is SNEGSKA (reference sequence). V gave up 3 bases and J gave up 6 bases, with 13 bases separating them. The CDR3 has 13 amino acids. The CDR3 coding sequence is TGCAGTGCTAGGGTCCCGGTTTCGGATACGCAGTATTTT. Translated: CSARVPVSDTQYF.

This clonotype was seen once. This sequence joins TRBV4-1 and TRBJ2-2; 7 positions agree with TRBD1. Germline values: CDR1 MGHRA, CDR2 YSYEKL. The CDR3 runs 16 residues. Trimming at V came to 0 bases and at J to 2 bases, leaving 3 bases not matched to a gene. The CDR3 region has the DNA TGCGCCAGCAGCCAAGAGGGACAGCCAAACACCGGGGAGCTGTTTTTT. As protein: CASSQEGQPNTGELFF.

This clonotype was observed a few times. The chain links TRBV20-1 to TRBJ2-7; D possibly uses TRBD1 or TRBD2 (5 bases each). The V gene's germline CDR1 is DFQATT and CDR2 SNEGSKA (reference sequence). V was cut by 1 base and J by 2 bases, with 12 bases left in between. CDR3 size: 14 residues. CDR3 coding DNA: TGCAGTGCTAGAGCCGCCGGGACCACCTACGAGCAGTACTTC. Its protein product is CSARAAGTTYEQYF.

This clonotype was counted at least ten times. This sequence joins TRBV29-1 and TRBJ2-1; TRBD2 agrees at 13 bases. V dropped 6 bases and J dropped 5; count of bases not matched to a gene: 10. From germline, CDR1 is SQVTM and CDR2 ANQGSEA. The CDR3 is made up of 16 amino acids. CDR3 nucleotide sequence: TGCAGCGTAGGGACTAGCGGGGCAAACCTTCACAATGAGCAGTTCTTC. Protein product: CSVGTSGANLHNEQFF.

This clonotype was observed at least ten times. The rearrangement links TRBV7-2 to TRBJ1-1; D gene unclear. CDR1 and CDR2 (germline): SGHTA, FQGNSA. This CDR3 is built from 16 residues. Trimming cost V 1 base and J 2 bases, with 14 bases left between them. The CDR3 bases are TGTGCCAGCAGCTTAGGAGATCTGGGGAAAAACACTGAAGCTTTCTTT. Protein: CASSLGDLGKNTEAFF.

This clonotype occurred many times. The V call is TRBV5-1, the J call TRBJ2-5; a possible D gene is TRBD2 (5 bases). The CDR3 consists of 12 residues. The ends were cut back, 4 bases at V and 4 bases at J, with 8 bases in the middle. Germline V CDR1 and CDR2: SGHRS, YFSETQ. For the CDR3, the DNA is TGCGCCAGCAGCCTCCGGGGAGAGACCCAGTACTTC. Translating it yields CASSLRGETQYF.

The table lists this clonotype with many counts. The chain couples TRBV14 to TRBJ2-7, with D perhaps matching TRBD1 (5 bases). CDR1 and CDR2 from the germline V gene are SGHDN and FVKESK. The CDR3 loop spans 16 amino acids. V was cut by 4 bases and J by 5 bases, with 21 bases left in between. The CDR3 reads CASSPIFSARADEQYF. CDR3 nucleotide sequence: TGTGCCAGCAGCCCGATCTTCTCTGCCAGGGCTGACGAGCAGTACTTC.

This clonotype came up many times. The chain links TRBV29-1 to TRBJ1-1; the D gene is possibly TRBD1 (5 bases). This CDR3 has 13 residues. Germline loops: CDR1 SQVTM, CDR2 ANQGSEA. With 5 bases removed from V and 1 base from J, the gap between germline ends came to 11 bases. CDR3 sequence: CSVQSGTNTEAFF. In DNA form, the CDR3 reads TGCAGCGTTCAGTCAGGGACGAACACTGAAGCTTTCTTT.

This clonotype has a handful of counts. The rearrangement links TRBV20-1 to TRBJ1-1; no definite D call. There are 14 residues in the CDR3. Looked up from germline, CDR1 is DFQATT and CDR2 is SNEGSKA (reference sequence). V was clipped by 0 bases and J by 3 bases, with 11 bases between them. CDR3 nucleotides: TGCAGTGCTAGAGACAGCCAGAGGTACACTGAAGCTTTCTTT. It codes for CSARDSQRYTEAFF.

The V and J genes are TRBV10-2 and TRBJ2-1, with unresolved D. This CDR3 has 15 residues. Germline V gene data show CDR1 as WSHSY and CDR2 as SAAADI. The germline V and J ends were trimmed by 3 bases and 2 bases, with 11 bases remaining between them. In DNA, the CDR3 is TGCGCCAGCAGTGACCACAGCGACACCTACAATGAGCAGTTCTTC. This translates into CASSDHSDTYNEQFF.

In the case of this clonotype: An end of the junction differs from the germline gene, which may be a read error. The V gene is TRBV20-1, the J gene TRBJ2-6; 7 bases are shared with TRBD2. The CDR3 runs to 16 residues. Germline assignment: CDR1 DFQATT and CDR2 SNEGSKA (reference sequence). In DNA, the CDR3 is TGCTGTGCTAGAGATTCAGGGAGGGCTGGGGCCAACGTCCTGACTTTC. Residues: CCARDSGRAGANVLTF.

The rearrangement links TRBV6-1 to TRBJ1-5; 7 nucleotides agree with TRBD1. Germline V gives CDR1 MNHNS, CDR2 SASEGT. The trim removed 7 bases at V and 5 bases at J, leaving 8 bases unmatched. The CDR3 is made up of 14 amino acids. The CDR3 loop reads CASNKRQGDQPQHF. CDR3 DNA: TGTGCCAGCAATAAACGCCAGGGGGATCAGCCCCAGCATTTT.

The CDR3 sequence: CASSLIYSPLHF. CDR3 coding DNA: TGTGCCAGCAGTTTAATATACTCACCCCTCCACTTT. The rearrangement joins TRBV12-3 or TRBV12-4 to TRBJ1-6; D call uncertain. V was cut by 2 bases and J by 10 bases, with 6 bases left in between. The CDR3 runs 12 residues.

This clonotype showed up many times. The V and J genes are TRBV12-3 or TRBV12-4 and TRBJ2-7; 7 bases are a match to TRBD2. The V segment lost 1 base and the J segment 6 bases; nucleotides outside the gene matches: 6. The CDR3 is 14 amino acids. Written as DNA, the CDR3 is TGTGCCAGCAGTTTAGGGCGGGAGTATCTCGAGCAGTACTTC. Residues: CASSLGREYLEQYF.

The table lists this clonotype with a few counts. J is TRBJ2-7 and V is TRBV12-3 or TRBV12-4; possible D gene TRBD1, 6 bases. CDR3 length: 16 amino acids. V shed 3 bases and J shed 3 bases, with 18 bases lying between them. The CDR3 nucleotides read TGTGCCAGCAGTTTCGGCCAGTCCCGAGGGGGCTACGAGCAGTACTTC. Translating gives CASSFGQSRGGYEQYF.

V gene TRBV5-1 combines with J gene TRBJ2-5, with 10 bases lining up with TRBD2. The germline gives CDR1 SGHRS, CDR2 YFSETQ. The CDR3 loop spans 13 amino acids. V trimming: 4 bases; J trimming: 4 bases; junction bases outside the gene matches: 1. In nucleotides, the CDR3 is TGCGCCAGCAGCCGGACTAGCGGAGAGACCCAGTACTTC. It is translated as CASSRTSGETQYF.

The chain is built from TRBV29-1 and TRBJ2-1; tentatively, D is TRBD2 (5 bases). V was shortened by 5 bases and J by 4 bases, with 21 bases between the two germline ends. This CDR3 has 16 amino acids. The V gene's germline CDR1 is SQVTM and CDR2 ANQGSEA. CDR3 DNA sequence: TGCAGCGTTTTAACCAACGAGGGAGTAAGGTACAATGAGCAGTTCTTC. It codes for CSVLTNEGVRYNEQFF.

This chain uses TRBV19 with TRBJ1-2; D is unresolved. CDR1 LNHDA and CDR2 SQIVND come from the germline V gene (reference sequence). The CDR3 contains 15 residues. V gave up 7 bases and J gave up 0 bases, with 15 bases separating them. CDR3 coding DNA: TGTGCCAGTATCCCGGATACAACCTCTAACTATGGCTACACCTTC. Protein product: CASIPDTTSNYGYTF.

This clonotype showed up many times. The chain is built from TRBV9 and TRBJ1-2, with 8 bases identical to TRBD1. V was clipped by 5 bases and J by 5 bases; unmatched bases: 8. This CDR3 is built from 14 residues. Germline V gene data show CDR1 as SGDLS and CDR2 as YYNGEE. For the CDR3, the DNA is TGTGCCAGCAGGGACAGGGACAGGAAGTATGGCTACACCTTC. Its protein is CASRDRDRKYGYTF.

As to this clonotype: Lacking the conserved final phenylalanine or tryptophan, this CDR3 likely reflects a read error. CDR3: CASSPTLGGIGTDTQYL. Written as DNA, the CDR3 is TGTGCCAGCAGCCCAACTCTAGGCGGGATTGGCACAGATACGCAGTATTTA. The chain combines TRBV3-1 with TRBJ2-3, with D possibly being TRBD2 (6 bases). Trimming took 4 bases from V and 1 from J, leaving 18 bases between them. Germline CDR1 reads LGHDT; CDR2 reads YNNKEL (reference sequence). This CDR3 contains 17 residues.

The rearrangement links TRBV7-8 to TRBJ1-3, with D perhaps TRBD1 (5 bases). The germline V gene encodes CDR1 SGHVS and CDR2 FQNEAQ. The CDR3 totals 16 residues. V shed 0 bases and J shed 3 bases, with 12 bases lying between them. The CDR3 is CASSLAPGLSGNTIYF. For the CDR3, the DNA is TGTGCCAGCAGCTTAGCGCCGGGGCTGAGTGGAAACACCATATATTTT. Supplemented by reference TRBV7-8 and TRBJ1-3, the full variable domain reads GAGVSQSPRYKVAKRGQDVALRCDPISGHVSLFWYQQALGQGPEFLTYFQNEAQLDKSGLPSDRFFAERPEGSVSTLKIQRTQQEDSAVYLCASSLAPGLSGNTIYFGEGSWLTVV.